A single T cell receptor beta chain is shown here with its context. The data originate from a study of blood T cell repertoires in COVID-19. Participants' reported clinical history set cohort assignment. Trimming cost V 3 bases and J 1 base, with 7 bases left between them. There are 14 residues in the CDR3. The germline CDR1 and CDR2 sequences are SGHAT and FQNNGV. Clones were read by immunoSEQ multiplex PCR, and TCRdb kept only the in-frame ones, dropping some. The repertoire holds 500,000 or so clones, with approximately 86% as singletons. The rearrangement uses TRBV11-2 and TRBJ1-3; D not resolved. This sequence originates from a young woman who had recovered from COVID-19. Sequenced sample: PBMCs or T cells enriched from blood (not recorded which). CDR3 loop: CASSFGGSGNTIYF. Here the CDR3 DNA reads TGTGCCAGCAGCTTCGGAGGGTCTGGAAACACCATATATTTT.